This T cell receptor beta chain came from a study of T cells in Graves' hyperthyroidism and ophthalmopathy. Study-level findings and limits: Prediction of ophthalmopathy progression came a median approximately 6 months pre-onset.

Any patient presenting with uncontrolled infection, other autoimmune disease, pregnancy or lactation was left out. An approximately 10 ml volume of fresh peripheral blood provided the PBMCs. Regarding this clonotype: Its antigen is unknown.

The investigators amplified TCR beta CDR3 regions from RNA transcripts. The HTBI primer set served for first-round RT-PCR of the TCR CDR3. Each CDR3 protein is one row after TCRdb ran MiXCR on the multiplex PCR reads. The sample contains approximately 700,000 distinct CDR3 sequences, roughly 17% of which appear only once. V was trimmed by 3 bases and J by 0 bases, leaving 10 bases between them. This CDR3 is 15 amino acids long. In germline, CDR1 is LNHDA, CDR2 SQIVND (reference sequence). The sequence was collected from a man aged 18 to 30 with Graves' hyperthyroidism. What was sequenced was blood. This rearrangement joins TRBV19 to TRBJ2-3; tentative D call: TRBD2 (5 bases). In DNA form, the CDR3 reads TGTGCCAGTAGTATCGCCAAGCGGAGCACAGATACGCAGTATTTT. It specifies CASSIAKRSTDTQYF.